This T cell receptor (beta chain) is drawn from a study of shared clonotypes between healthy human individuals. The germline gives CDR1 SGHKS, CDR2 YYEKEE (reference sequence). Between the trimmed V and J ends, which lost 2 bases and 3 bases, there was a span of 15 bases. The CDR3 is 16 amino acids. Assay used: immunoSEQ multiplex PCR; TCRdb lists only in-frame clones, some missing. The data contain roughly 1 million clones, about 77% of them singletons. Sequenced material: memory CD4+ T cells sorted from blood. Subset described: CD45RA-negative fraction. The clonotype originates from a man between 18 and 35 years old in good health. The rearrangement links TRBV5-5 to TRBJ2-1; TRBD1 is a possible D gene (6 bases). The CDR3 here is CASSFRGGTGYNEQFF. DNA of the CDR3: TGTGCCAGCAGCTTCCGAGGGGGTACCGGCTACAATGAGCAGTTCTTC.